The table lists the clone carrying this T cell receptor (beta chain) with a few counts. Antigen specificity is unknown. This sample is part of a study of CD8 T cells in ankylosing spondylitis. Study-level results: Disease-linked clones reportedly concentrated significantly in matched ankylosing spondylitis synovial fluid. Clones linked to disease, bearing a CD8+ phenotype, were relatively rare in peripheral blood. Ankylosing spondylitis blood seemed to carry a telltale TCR beta motif made of under 10 highly homologous variants.

TCRdb independently ran MiXCR on the 5' RACE reads; one entry per CDR3 protein. The sample carries a few hundred thousand distinct CDR3 sequences, around 20% recorded once. The CDR3 is 13 residues long. Trimming stripped 4 bases from V and 3 bases from J, with 9 bases between. Germline lookup yields CDR1 SGHTA and CDR2 FQGNSA. The receptor's source is a female donor with ankylosing spondylitis or in good health (not recorded which). This chain joins TRBV7-2 and TRBJ1-1, with a possible D match to TRBD1 (6 bases). The sample taken for sequencing was blood, either unsorted or a sorted T cell fraction (not recorded which). As DNA, the CDR3 is TGTGCCAGCAGCTCGAACAGGGACACTGAAGCTTTCTTT. Its translation is CASSSNRDTEAFF.